The source of this T cell receptor beta chain is a study of blood T cells in healthy people across ages. PCR was performed a second time for about 6 to 12 cycles using a sample-barcoded 5' primer and a J-beta primer mix. MiXCR, run by TCRdb on the 5' RACE reads, gives a single entry per CDR3 protein. The repertoire includes around 970,000 distinct CDR3 sequences, about 53% of them detected once, and about a fifth sits in the top ten. CDR1 is SGHVS, CDR2 FQNEAQ, per germline. The CDR3 covers 15 residues. V was cut by 1 base and J by 0 bases, with 9 bases left in between. This receptor was obtained from a woman between 55 and 75 years old in good health. Source material: blood. The chain combines TRBV7-8 with TRBJ1-2; D remains ambiguous. The CDR3 sequence: CASSLDRGANYGYTF. The CDR3 coding sequence is TGTGCCAGCAGCTTAGATCGGGGAGCTAACTATGGCTACACCTTC. Looking up the rest from reference TRBV7-8 and TRBJ1-2 gives the full variable domain: GAGVSQSPRYKVAKRGQDVALRCDPISGHVSLFWYQQALGQGPEFLTYFQNEAQLDKSGLPSDRFFAERPEGSVSTLKIQRTQQEDSAVYLCASSLDRGANYGYTFGSGTRLTVV.